The entry below gives a single TCR beta chain sequence along with its context. Its cognate antigen is unknown. The data are from a study of cytomegalovirus exposure and HLA in healthy donors. The PCR had 60 Vbeta and 13 Jbeta primers. Sequencing was performed with immunoSEQ multiplex PCR; in TCRdb, only in-frame clones are kept and a portion is missing. The data show 200,000 to 300,000 clones, about four fifths seen once. V lost 9 bases, J lost 5 bases, and 14 bases lay in between. The CDR3 consists of 13 residues. The germline CDR1 and CDR2 sequences are LNHDA and SQIVND (reference sequence). Notes on the study in general: Donors were assumed by presence/absence analyses to have roughly uniform sequencing depth. Later analysis identified about 17,000 TCR beta sequences associated with HLA alleles, using a false discovery rate threshold of 0.05.

Source material: PBMCs. The clonotype comes from a woman aged 40 to 50 in good health and CMV-seropositive. The chain links TRBV19 to TRBJ1-5; tentative D call: TRBD1 (5 bases). The chain's CDR3 is CASGGRGDQPQHF. CDR3 nucleotide sequence: TGTGCCAGCGGGGGACGGGGGGATCAGCCCCAGCATTTT.